This T cell receptor beta chain was profiled in a study of monozygotic twins with inflammatory bowel disease. The study, taken as a whole, reports: TCRbeta inverse Simpson diversity was decreased in IBD patients versus healthy co-twins. Among patients, repertoires may have gained variability from differing immunosuppressive treatments.

TCR libraries were prepared from around 3,800 ng total RNA each. In eight separate reactions per sample, cDNA was generated. From its re-call of the 5' RACE reads, TCRdb lists each CDR3 protein once, without DNA. The specimen's table records 350,000 to 500,000 distinct CDR3 sequences. A word on this clonotype: Its antigen is not identified.

The CDR3 loop spans 13 amino acids. The germline CDR1 and CDR2 sequences are SQVTM and ANQGSEA. The chain employs TRBV29-1 and TRBJ2-3. This receptor was identified in a human donor with ulcerative colitis or Crohn's disease, or a healthy co-twin of an affected twin (not recorded which). The sequenced material came from blood. The CDR3 sequence: CSVEVDSTDTQYF.